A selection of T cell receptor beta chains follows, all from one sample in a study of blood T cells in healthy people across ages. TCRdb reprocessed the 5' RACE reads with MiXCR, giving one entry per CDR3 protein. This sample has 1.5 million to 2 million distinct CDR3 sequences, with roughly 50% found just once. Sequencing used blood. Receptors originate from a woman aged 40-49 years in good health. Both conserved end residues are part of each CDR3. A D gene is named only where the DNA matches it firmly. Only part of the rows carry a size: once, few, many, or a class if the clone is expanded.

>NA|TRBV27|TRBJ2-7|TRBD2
TGTGCCAGCAGCGCGTTCGTGGCTAGCGGGCAATACGAGCAGTACTTC
CASSAFVASGQYEQYF
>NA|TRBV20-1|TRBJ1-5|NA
TGCAGTGCCCACACCGAATCCGGGACAATTAGCAATCAGCCCCAGCATTTT
CSAHTESGTISNQPQHF
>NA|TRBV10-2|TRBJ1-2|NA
TGCGCCAGCAGTGACCCACTCTATGGCTACACCTTC
CASSDPLYGYTF
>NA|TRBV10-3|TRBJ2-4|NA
TGTGCCATCGGTTCGGAACCGATCCTAGCCAAAAACATTCAGTACTTC
CAIGSEPILAKNIQYF
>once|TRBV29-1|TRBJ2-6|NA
TGCAACGTCGGCTCTGGGGCCAACGTCCTGACTTTC
CNVGSGANVLTF
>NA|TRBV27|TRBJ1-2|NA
TGTGCCAGCAGTTTATTGCCGGGGTTGGACTATGACTACACCTTC
CASSLLPGLDYDYTF
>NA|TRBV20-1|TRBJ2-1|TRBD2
TGCACCCCGGCTAGCGGGGGCTACAATGAGCAGTTCTTC
CTPASGGYNEQFF
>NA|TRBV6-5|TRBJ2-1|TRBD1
TGTGCCAGCAGTTACTCGAAATTCGGTTGGACAGGGGCCGTGGGGCTCTACAATGAGCAGTTCTTC
CASSYSKFGWTGAVGLYNEQFF
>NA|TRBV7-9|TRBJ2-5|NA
TGTGCCAGCAGCTCGGCGACGGGTCAAGAGACCCAGTACTTC
CASSSATGQETQYF
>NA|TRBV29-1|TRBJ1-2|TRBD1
TGCAGCGTTGAAGCCGGGACAGGGTCTGGCTACACCTTC
CSVEAGTGSGYTF
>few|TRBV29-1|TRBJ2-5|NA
TGCAGCGTGGACAGTTGGGGGTCCCAAGAGACCCAGTACTTC
CSVDSWGSQETQYF
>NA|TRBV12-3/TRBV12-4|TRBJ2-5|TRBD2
TGTGCCAGCAGTTTAGGTGGTAGCGGGGGTCACTTAAACCAAGAGACCCAGTACTTC
CASSLGGSGGHLNQETQYF
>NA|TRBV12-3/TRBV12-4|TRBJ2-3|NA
TGTGCCAGCAGTGCCCCTGTAGATGCGCAGTATTTT
CASSAPVDAQYF
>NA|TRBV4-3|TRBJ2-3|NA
TGCGCCAGCAAACAGGGAGATATGCAGTATTTT
CASKQGDMQYF
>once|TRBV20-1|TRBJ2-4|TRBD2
TGCAGTTGCGGGGGGAACATAGCCAAAAACATTCAGTACTTC
CSCGGNIAKNIQYF
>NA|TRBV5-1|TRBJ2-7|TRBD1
TGCGCCAGCAGCTTGGGACAAGGGACAGGGGCAGGAGAGCAGTACTTC
CASSLGQGTGAGEQYF
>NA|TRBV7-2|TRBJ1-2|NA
TGTGCCAGCAGCTTAGATGGGGGGATATGGGGTGGCTACACCTTC
CASSLDGGIWGGYTF
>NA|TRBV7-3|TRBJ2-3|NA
TGTGCCAACAGCTTAGATGGGCAATTGAGAGATACGCAGTATTTT
CANSLDGQLRDTQYF
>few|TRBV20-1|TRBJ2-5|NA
TGCAGTGCTAGAGAAACAGGGTCCAAAGAGACCCAGTACTTC
CSARETGSKETQYF
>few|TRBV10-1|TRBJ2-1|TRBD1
TGCGCCAGCAAAGGACAGGGGGTCGGTGAGCAGTTCTTC
CASKGQGVGEQFF
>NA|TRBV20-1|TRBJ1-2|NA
TGCAGTGCCCCCTCACATGGGGGCTACACCTTC
CSAPSHGGYTF
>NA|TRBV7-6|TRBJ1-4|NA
TGTGCCAGCAGCTCTCGGCCCAGGGGTGAAAAACTGTTTTTT
CASSSRPRGEKLFF
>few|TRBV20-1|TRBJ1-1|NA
TGCAGTGCTAGAGATATGCGGAAGAACACTGAAGCTTTCTTT
CSARDMRKNTEAFF
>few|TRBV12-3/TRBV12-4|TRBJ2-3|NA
TGTGCCAGCAGGCTTACGGGCAGGGTCGGAACAGATACGCAGTATTTT
CASRLTGRVGTDTQYF
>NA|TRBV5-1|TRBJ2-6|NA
TGCGCCAGCAGTTGGTTGACTGGGGCCAACGTCCTGACTTTC
CASSWLTGANVLTF
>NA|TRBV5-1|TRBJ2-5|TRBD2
TGCGCCAGCAGCTTGGGATTTGTGGATAGCGGGGGCCAAGAGACCCAGTACTTC
CASSLGFVDSGGQETQYF